This T cell receptor beta chain was identified in a study of cytomegalovirus exposure and HLA in healthy donors. The CDR3 has 12 residues. V lost 1 base and J lost 6, with 5 bases in between. Germline values: CDR1 SGHVS, CDR2 FNYEAQ. 13 Jbeta primers and 60 Vbeta primers were used for the PCR. Only in-frame clones appear in the TCRdb table, and some are missing; sequencing was by immunoSEQ multiplex PCR. The repertoire consists of under 200,000 clones, with around 79% occurring once and the leading ten covering around 4%. The TCR originated in a man aged 40-49 years in good health and CMV-seronegative. This chain links TRBV7-6 with TRBJ2-3; D gene unclear. Sequenced input: PBMCs. The CDR3 bases are TGTGCCAGCAGCTTAGGGCGGGATACGCAGTATTTT. It is translated as CASSLGRDTQYF.